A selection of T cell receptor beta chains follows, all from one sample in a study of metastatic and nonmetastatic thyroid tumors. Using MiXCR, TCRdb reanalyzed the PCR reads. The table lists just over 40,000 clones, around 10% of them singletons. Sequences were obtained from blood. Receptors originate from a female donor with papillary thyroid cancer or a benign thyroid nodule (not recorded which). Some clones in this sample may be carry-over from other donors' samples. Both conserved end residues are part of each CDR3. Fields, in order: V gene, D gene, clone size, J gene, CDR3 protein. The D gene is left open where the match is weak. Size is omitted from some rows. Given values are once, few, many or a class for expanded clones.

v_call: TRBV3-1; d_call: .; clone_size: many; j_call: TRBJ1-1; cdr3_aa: CASSHEYTEAFF
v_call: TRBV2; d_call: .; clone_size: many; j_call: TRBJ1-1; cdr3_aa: CASSENLGAGAFF
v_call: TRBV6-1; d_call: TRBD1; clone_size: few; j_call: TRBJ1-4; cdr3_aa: CASSTRTGQGDEKLFF
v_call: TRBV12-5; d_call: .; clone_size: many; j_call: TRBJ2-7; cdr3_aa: CASGLDYEQYF
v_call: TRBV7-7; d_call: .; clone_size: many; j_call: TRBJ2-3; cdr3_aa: CASSLDRLDTQYF
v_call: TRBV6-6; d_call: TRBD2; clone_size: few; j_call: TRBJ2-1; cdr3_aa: CASSYQLAGQDNEKFF
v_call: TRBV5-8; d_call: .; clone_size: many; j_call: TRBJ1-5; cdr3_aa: CASSFLRAQPQHF
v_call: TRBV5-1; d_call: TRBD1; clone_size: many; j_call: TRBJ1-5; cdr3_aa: CASRYGTGSNQPQHF
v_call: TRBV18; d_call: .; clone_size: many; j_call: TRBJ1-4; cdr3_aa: CASSPLGTSGEKLFF
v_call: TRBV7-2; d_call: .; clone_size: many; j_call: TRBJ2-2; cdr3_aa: CASSLSSWAATNTGELFF
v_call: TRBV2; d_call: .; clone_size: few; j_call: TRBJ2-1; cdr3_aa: CASSGLGGYNEQFF
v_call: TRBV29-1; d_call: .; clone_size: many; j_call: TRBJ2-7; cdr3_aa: CSVEDSGYEQYF
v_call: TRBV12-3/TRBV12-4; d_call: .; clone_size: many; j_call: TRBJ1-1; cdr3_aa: CASSKMWVGKKERTEAFF
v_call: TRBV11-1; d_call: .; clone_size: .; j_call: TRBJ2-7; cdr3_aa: CASSLMQGGPSSYEQYF
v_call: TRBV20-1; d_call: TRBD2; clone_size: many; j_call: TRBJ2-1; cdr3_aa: CSARRVASGALDNEQFF
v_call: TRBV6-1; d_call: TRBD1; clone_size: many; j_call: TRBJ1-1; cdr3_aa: CASRLTGTSNTEAFF
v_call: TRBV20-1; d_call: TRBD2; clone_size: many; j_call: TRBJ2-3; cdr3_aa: CSARDAAGEGGDTQYF
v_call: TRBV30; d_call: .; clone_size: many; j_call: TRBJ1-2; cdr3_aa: CAWSVNELIYGYTF
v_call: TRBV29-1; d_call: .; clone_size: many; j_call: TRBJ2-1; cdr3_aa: CSVETWGASGGSYNEQFF
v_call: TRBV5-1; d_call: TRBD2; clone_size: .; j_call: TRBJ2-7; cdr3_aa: CASSPPGLGDEQYF
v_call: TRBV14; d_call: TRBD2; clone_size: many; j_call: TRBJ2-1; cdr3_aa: CASSRTSGRGEQFF
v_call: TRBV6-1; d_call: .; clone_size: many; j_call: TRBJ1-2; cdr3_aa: CASTGRDVGYTF
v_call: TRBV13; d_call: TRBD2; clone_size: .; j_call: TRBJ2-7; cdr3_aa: CASSYRLAGGYEKYF
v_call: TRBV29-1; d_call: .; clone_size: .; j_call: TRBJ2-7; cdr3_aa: CGIPRFWVPYEQYF
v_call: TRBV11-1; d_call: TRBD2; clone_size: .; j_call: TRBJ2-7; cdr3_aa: CASSPIGLAGGELTYEQYF
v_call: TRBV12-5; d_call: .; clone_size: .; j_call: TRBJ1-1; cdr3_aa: CASGHRRAAEAFF
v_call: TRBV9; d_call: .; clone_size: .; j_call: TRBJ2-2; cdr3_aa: CASSPQGLAYTGELFF
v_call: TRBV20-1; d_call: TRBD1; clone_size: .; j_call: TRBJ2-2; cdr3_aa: CSADTGVRTGELFF
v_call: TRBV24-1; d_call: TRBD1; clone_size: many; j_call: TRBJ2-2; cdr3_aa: CATSWGQLDTGELFF
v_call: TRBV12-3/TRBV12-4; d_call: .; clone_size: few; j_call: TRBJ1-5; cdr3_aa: CASSGQRNQPQHF
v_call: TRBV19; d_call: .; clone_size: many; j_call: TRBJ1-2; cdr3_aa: CASKRGGDYGYTF
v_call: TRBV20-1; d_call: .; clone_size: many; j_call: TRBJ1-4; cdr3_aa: CSGWDIGNEKLFF
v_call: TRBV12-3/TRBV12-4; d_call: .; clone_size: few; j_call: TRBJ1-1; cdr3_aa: CASSLKRLTEAFF
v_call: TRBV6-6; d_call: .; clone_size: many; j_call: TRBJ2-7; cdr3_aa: CASSYGPRDGYISYEQYF
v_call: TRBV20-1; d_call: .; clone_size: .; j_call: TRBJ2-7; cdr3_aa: CSARDRSEGLEQYF
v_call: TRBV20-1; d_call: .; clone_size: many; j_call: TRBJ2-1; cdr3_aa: CSARGGLARYNEQFF
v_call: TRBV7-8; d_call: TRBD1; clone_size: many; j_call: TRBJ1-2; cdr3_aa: CASSQPGRDRGYTF
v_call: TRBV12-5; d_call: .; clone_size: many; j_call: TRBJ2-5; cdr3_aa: CASGFWAGGTETQYF
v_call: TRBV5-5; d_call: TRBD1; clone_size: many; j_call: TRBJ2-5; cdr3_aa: CASKNSGTGGETQYF
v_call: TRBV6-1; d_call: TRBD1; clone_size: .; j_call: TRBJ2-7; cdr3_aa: CASSDRDRVHEQYF
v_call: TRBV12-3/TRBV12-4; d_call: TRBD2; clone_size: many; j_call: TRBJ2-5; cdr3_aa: CASSLGATSGKSETQYF
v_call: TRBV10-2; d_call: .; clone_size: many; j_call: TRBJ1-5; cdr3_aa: CASSDLRTARNQPQHF
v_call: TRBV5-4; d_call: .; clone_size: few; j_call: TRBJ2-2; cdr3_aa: CASSGKGFTGELFF
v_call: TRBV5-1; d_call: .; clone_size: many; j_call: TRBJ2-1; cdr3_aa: CASSVDYHNEQFF
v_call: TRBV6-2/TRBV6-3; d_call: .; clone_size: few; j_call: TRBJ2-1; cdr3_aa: CASILNYEQFF
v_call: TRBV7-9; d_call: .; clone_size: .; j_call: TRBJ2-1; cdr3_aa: CASVRGVGLEQFF
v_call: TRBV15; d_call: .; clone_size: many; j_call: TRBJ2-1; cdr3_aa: CATSRDRVGSWDEQFF
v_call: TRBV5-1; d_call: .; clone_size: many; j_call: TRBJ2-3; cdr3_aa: CASSIQGDTDTQYF
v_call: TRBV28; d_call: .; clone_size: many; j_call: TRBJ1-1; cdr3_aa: CASSFPAISSQAFF
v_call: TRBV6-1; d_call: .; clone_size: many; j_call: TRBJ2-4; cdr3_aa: CASSSPTRAKNIQYF
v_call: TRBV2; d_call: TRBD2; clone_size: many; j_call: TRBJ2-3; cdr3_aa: CASSDGLAGTDTQYF
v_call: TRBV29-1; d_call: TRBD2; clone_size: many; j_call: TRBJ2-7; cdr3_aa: CSARGLAGTYEQYF
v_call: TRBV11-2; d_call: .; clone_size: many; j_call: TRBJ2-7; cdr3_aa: CASSLGFGGDFYEQYF
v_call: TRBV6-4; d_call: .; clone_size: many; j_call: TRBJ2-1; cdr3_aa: CASSPLGDGPNEQFF